This T cell receptor (beta chain) was observed in a study of CD8+ T cells in alopecia areata. General study points: Persistence of many expanded lesional clones was seen in scalp and blood during tofacitinib.

Germline CDR1 is SGDLS and CDR2 is YYNGEE. CDR3 size: 12 residues. V lost 4 bases to trimming and J lost 4 bases, with 5 bases between them. The treatment: oral pan-JAK inhibitor, 5-10 mg twice daily. RNA was extracted and reverse transcribed into cDNA as the sequencing template. The protocol was immunoSEQ multiplex PCR, while the TCRdb copy is restricted to in-frame clones and leaves out a portion. The profile shows 200,000 to 250,000 clones, 40% to 45% of them singletons. In this sample, this clone turned up many times. No antigen is known for it. The sequencing here drew on CD4+ T cells sorted from blood, taken at approximately week 37, from a patient treated with tofacitinib. The receptor was isolated from a human donor with alopecia areata. The rearrangement uses TRBV9 and TRBJ2-2, with no clear D. DNA for the CDR3: TGTGCCAGCAGCCACGCCACCGGGGAGCTGTTTTTT. It is translated as CASSHATGELFF.